This T cell receptor beta chain stems from a study of T cell responses to AZD1222 COVID-19 vaccine. Method: immunoSEQ multiplex PCR; TCRdb's copy keeps in-frame clones and lacks some. Of some 170,000 clones in the sample, around 94% were seen once. Germline CDR1 reads WSHSY; CDR2 reads SAAADI. This CDR3 is built from 14 residues. V shed 10 bases and J shed 8 bases, with 21 bases lying between them. This rearrangement joins TRBV10-2 to TRBJ2-1; D perhaps matches TRBD2 (6 bases). The specimen comprised peripheral blood, sampled 28 days after the second AZD1222 dose. The TCR comes from an adult who received the AZD1222 COVID-19 vaccine. The CDR3 sequence: CATCDSGESDEQFF. The CDR3 nucleotides read TGCGCCACCTGCGACTCGGGGGAGAGCGATGAGCAGTTCTTC.